These 18 T cell receptor beta chains share one sample of origin, sequenced in a study of blood T cell repertoires in COVID-19 (dated by TCRdb to the early 2020s). Library generation was performed with the immunoSEQ multiplex PCR assay. Entries here come from immuneACCESS through TCRdb and include only in-frame sequences with V and J called. Some clones fail to appear in such tables; in the studies checked, an unresolved V gene covers under half of the shortfall, and the cause of the remainder is unknown. Present in this sample are approximately 230,000 clones, about nine tenths of which were seen just once. The biggest ten clones account for around 1.8% of the sample. Sequencing input: PBMCs or T cells enriched from blood (not recorded which). Receptors were obtained from a woman aged 18-29 years who had recovered from COVID-19.

The chain uses TRBV27 and TRBJ1-2, with D maybe TRBD1 (5 bases). The CDR3 length is 14 residues. V lost 4 bases to trimming and J lost 3 bases, with 12 bases between them. Germline V gene sequence: CDR1 MNHEY, CDR2 SMNVEV (reference sequence). CDR3 in DNA: TGTGCCAGCAGTTCGCCCGACAGAGACTATGGCTACACCTTC. Translating gives CASSSPDRDYGYTF.

V gene TRBV27 combines with J gene TRBJ1-6, with D perhaps matching TRBD1 (5 bases). Germline V CDR1 and CDR2: MNHEY, SMNVEV (reference sequence). The germline V and J ends were trimmed by 5 bases and 7 bases, with 24 bases remaining between them. This CDR3 is built from 18 residues. This CDR3 reads CASSPTSGKVLVNSPLHF. The CDR3 DNA reads as TGTGCCAGCAGTCCCACCTCAGGGAAGGTGCTAGTCAATTCACCCCTCCACTTT.

The chain has TRBV6-5 and TRBJ2-3; D not resolved. Germline CDR1 reads MNHEY; CDR2 reads SVGAGI. The CDR3 covers 12 residues. V gave up 5 bases and J gave up 3 bases, with 6 bases separating them. The CDR3 nucleotides are TGTGCCAGCAGTCCTCAGACAGATACGCAGTATTTT. Protein: CASSPQTDTQYF.

This sequence joins TRBV7-9 and TRBJ1-3; D unclear. The germline V and J ends were trimmed by 4 bases and 4 bases, with 14 bases remaining between them. Looked up from germline, CDR1 is SEHNR and CDR2 is FQNEAQ (reference sequence). This CDR3 comprises 15 residues. This chain's CDR3 is CASSSRRGGGNTIYF. Written as DNA, the CDR3 is TGTGCCAGCAGCTCAAGACGCGGCGGAGGAAACACCATATATTTT.

The chain links TRBV7-9 to TRBJ1-2; perhaps TRBD1 as D (6 bases). Germline values: CDR1 SEHNR, CDR2 FQNEAQ (reference sequence). The CDR3 sequence is 15 residues long. V lost 5 bases to trimming and J lost 3 bases, with 16 bases between them. The CDR3 DNA follows: TGTGCCAGCAGCCCAAGAGGCTACAGGGACTATGGCTACACCTTC. Translation gives CASSPRGYRDYGYTF.

The chain has TRBV5-6 and TRBJ2-5, with unresolved D. Trimming took off 5 bases at V and 5 bases at J, with 10 bases between the two ends. The germline gives CDR1 SGHDT, CDR2 YYEEEE. The CDR3 consists of 12 residues. The CDR3 spells CASRQALETQYF. CDR3 sequence (DNA): TGTGCCAGCAGGCAGGCTTTGGAGACCCAGTACTTC.

This chain uses TRBV7-2 with TRBJ1-2; 7 bases align to TRBD1. The CDR3 sequence is 15 residues long. Losses at the gene ends were 5 bases for V and 0 bases for J; bases not matched to a gene: 6. Looked up from germline, CDR1 is SGHTA and CDR2 is FQGNSA. Here the CDR3 DNA reads TGTGCCAGCAGCCCGGGGACAGAAACTAACTATGGCTACACCTTC. It translates to CASSPGTETNYGYTF.

Of note for this clone: The same CDR3 also results from other DNA sequences found in this sample. The rearrangement joins TRBV5-1 to TRBJ2-3; D gene ambiguous. The CDR3 runs to 13 residues. The V end was cut by 5 bases, the J end by 1 base, with 8 bases between. CDR1 is SGHRS, CDR2 YFSETQ, per germline. The DNA for the CDR3 is TGCGCCAGCAGTAGTCAGGGCACAGATACGCAGTATTTT. It encodes CASSSQGTDTQYF.

J is TRBJ1-1 and V is TRBV7-8, with D maybe TRBD1 (5 bases). CDR1 and CDR2 from the germline V gene are SGHVS and FQNEAQ. The CDR3 is made up of 14 amino acids. Trimming removed 8 bases from V and 5 bases from J, with 18 bases in between. Here the CDR3 DNA reads TGTGCCAGCGGCCTGGCCCAGGGAGGGACTGAAGCTTTCTTT. The encoded protein is CASGLAQGGTEAFF.

The chain couples TRBV7-8 to TRBJ1-2; D is unclear. The V gene's germline CDR1 is SGHVS and CDR2 FQNEAQ. This CDR3 spans 17 amino acids. V lost 2 bases and J 2 bases, leaving 18 bases between the germline ends. The CDR3 DNA reads as TGTGCCAGCAGCTTAACCCGTTTTGTTCGGGTCAACTATGGCTACACCTTC. Protein sequence: CASSLTRFVRVNYGYTF.

V usage is TRBV9 and J usage is TRBJ2-1, with unresolved D. Deletions cut 2 bases from V and 6 bases from J, with 6 bases between. The CDR3 contains 12 residues. Looked up from germline, CDR1 is SGDLS and CDR2 is YYNGEE. The CDR3 coding sequence is TGTGCCAGCAGCGTCCCCCGCAATGAGCAGTTCTTC. Protein: CASSVPRNEQFF.

This clone was seen only a few times. This sequence joins TRBV14 and TRBJ2-3; 11 bases are shared with TRBD2. Unmatched junction bases numbered 5, after V lost 5 bases and J lost 4 bases. In germline, CDR1 is SGHDN, CDR2 FVKESK. CDR3 length equals 15 residues. CDR3 nucleotides: TGTGCCAGCAGCTTAGCGGGAGGGCCGCCAGATACGCAGTATTTT. This codes for CASSLAGGPPDTQYF.

The chain is built from TRBV2 and TRBJ2-1; 10 bases align to TRBD2. With V trimmed by 6 bases and J by 6 bases, 8 bases remained unmatched. The CDR3 is made up of 15 amino acids. Germline CDR1 reads SNHLY; CDR2 reads FYNNEI. CDR3 nucleotide sequence: TGTGCCAGCAGCAAAGCGGGAGGGCCGGTCAATGAGCAGTTCTTC. Amino acid sequence: CASSKAGGPVNEQFF.

J is TRBJ1-1 and V is TRBV11-3; TRBD1 matches at 8 bases. Trimming at V came to 4 bases and at J to 0 bases, leaving 7 bases not matched to a gene. Germline V gives CDR1 SGHNT, CDR2 YENEEA. The CDR3 loop spans 16 amino acids. The CDR3 DNA follows: TGTGCCAGCAGCTCCCGGACAGGGCACTTGAACACTGAAGCTTTCTTT. Protein product: CASSSRTGHLNTEAFF.

The V gene is TRBV5-1, the J gene TRBJ2-7; the D gene is possibly TRBD1 (5 bases). Germline V CDR1 and CDR2: SGHRS, YFSETQ. There are 12 residues in the CDR3. The germline V and J ends were trimmed by 0 bases and 5 bases, with 6 bases remaining between them. CDR3 coding DNA: TGCGCCAGCAGCTTGGGACAGAACGAGCAGTACTTC. Translation: CASSLGQNEQYF.

This chain uses TRBV2 with TRBJ2-3; possible D gene TRBD2, 6 bases. V lost 5 bases to trimming and J lost 6 bases, with 12 bases between them. The CDR3 has 13 residues. Germline V gene sequence: CDR1 SNHLY, CDR2 FYNNEI. The CDR3 spells CASSWRGGDTQYF. CDR3 DNA sequence: TGTGCCAGCAGTTGGCGGGGCGGCGATACGCAGTATTTT.

The DNA of the CDR3 is TGTGCCAGCAGTCCCACAGGGAGGGTCTATCAGCCCCAGCATTTT. It specifies CASSPTGRVYQPQHF. The chain recombines TRBV6-5 with TRBJ1-5, with D possibly matching TRBD1 (6 bases). The CDR3 has 15 amino acids. V shed 5 bases and J shed 5 bases, with 16 bases lying between them. Per the germline V gene, CDR1 is MNHEY and CDR2 is SVGAGI.

V and J are TRBV7-2 and TRBJ2-2; no clear D. Between the trimmed V and J ends, which lost 6 bases and 7 bases, there was a span of 6 bases. The germline CDR1 and CDR2 sequences are SGHTA and FQGNSA. CDR3 length equals 11 residues. CDR3 in amino acids: CASSSYGELFF. The DNA of the CDR3 is TGTGCCAGCAGTTCGTACGGGGAGCTGTTTTTT.